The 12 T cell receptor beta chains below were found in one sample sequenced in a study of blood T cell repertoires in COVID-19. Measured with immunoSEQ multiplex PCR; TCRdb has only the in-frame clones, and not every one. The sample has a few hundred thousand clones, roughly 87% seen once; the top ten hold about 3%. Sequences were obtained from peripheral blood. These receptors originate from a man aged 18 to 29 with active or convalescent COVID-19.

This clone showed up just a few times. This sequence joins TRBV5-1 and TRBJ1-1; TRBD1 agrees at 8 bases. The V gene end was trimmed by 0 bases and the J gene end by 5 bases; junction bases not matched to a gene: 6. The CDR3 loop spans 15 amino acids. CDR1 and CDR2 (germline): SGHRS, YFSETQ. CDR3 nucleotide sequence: TGCGCCAGCAGCTTGGGGACAGGGATTATGACTGAAGCTTTCTTT. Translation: CASSLGTGIMTEAFF.

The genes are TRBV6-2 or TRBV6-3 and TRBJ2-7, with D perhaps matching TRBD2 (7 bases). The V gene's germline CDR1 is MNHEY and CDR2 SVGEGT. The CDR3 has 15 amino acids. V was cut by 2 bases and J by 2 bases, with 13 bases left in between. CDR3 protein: CASSYRGGRTYEQYF. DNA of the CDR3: TGTGCCAGCAGTTACCGCGGGGGCCGAACCTACGAGCAGTACTTC.

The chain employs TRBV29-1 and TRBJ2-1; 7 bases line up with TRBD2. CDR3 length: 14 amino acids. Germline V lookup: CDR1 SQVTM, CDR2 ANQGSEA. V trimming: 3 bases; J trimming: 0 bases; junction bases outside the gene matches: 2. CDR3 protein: CSVDRGSSYNEQFF. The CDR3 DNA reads TGCAGCGTTGACCGCGGGAGCTCCTACAATGAGCAGTTCTTC.

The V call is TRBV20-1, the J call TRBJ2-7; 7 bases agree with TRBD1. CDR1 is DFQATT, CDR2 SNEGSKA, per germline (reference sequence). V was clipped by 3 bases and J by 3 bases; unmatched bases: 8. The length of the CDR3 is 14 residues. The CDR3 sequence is CSASHWDRDYEQYF. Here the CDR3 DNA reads TGCAGTGCTAGTCATTGGGACAGAGACTACGAGCAGTACTTC.

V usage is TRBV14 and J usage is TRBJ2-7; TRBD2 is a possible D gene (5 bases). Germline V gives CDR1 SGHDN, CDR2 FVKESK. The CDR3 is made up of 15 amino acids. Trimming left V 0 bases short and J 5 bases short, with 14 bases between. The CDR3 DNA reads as TGTGCCAGCAGCCAAGATCCGGGGTCCATGGACGAGCAGTACTTC. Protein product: CASSQDPGSMDEQYF.

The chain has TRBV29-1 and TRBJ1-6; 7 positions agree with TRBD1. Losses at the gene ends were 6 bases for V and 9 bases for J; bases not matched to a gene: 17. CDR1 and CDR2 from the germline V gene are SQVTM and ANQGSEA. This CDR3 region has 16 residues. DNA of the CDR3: TGCAGCGTGGGGGACAGAAGGAAGGGGAGAGTTTCACCCCTCCACTTT. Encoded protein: CSVGDRRKGRVSPLHF.

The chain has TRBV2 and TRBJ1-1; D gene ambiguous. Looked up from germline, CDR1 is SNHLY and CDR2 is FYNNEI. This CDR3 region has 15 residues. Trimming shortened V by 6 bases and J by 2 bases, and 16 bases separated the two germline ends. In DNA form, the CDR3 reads TGTGCCAGCAGCTTGCTGCGAACAGACAACACTGAAGCTTTCTTT. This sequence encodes CASSLLRTDNTEAFF.

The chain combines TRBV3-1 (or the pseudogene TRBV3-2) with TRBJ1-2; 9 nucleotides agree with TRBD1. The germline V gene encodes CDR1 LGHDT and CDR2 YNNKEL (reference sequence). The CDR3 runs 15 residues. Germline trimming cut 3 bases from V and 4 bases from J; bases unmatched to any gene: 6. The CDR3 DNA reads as TGTGCCAGCAGCCATAGGGACAGGGTGGGCTATGGCTACACCTTC. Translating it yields CASSHRDRVGYGYTF.

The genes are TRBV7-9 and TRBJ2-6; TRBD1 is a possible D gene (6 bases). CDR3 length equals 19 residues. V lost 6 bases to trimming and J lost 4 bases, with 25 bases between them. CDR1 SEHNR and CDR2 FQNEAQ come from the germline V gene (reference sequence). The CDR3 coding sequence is TGTGCCAGCAGGGGGGCTGGGGGACACGGCGTTACCGGGGCCAACGTCCTGACTTTC. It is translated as CASRGAGGHGVTGANVLTF.

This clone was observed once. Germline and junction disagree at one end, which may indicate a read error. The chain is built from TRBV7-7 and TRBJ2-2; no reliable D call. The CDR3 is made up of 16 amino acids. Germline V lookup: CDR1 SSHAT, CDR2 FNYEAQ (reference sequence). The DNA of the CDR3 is TGTGCTAGCAGCCTGTCTCCCGGGTCCGACACCGGGGAGCTGTTTTTT. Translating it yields CASSLSPGSDTGELFF.

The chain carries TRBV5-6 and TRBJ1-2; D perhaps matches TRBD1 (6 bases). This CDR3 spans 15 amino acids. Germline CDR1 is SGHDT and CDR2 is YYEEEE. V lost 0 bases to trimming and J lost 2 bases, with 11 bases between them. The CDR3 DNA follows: TGTGCCAGCAGCTTGGCGGGGGGCGCAAACTATGGCTACACCTTC. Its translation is CASSLAGGANYGYTF.

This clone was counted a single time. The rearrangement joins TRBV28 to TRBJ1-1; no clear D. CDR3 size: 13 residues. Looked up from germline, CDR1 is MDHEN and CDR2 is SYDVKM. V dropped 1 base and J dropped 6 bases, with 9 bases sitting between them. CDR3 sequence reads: CASSLSRVAEAFF. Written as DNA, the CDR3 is TGTGCCAGCAGTTTATCACGGGTAGCTGAAGCTTTCTTT.